This T cell receptor (beta chain) appears in the sequencing data of a study of identical twins. Overall study findings and caveats: Memory repertoires lacked the insertion deficit that abundant cord blood beta clonotypes showed. Findings came from cross-sectional statistics, without long-term follow-up of donors. Analyses of zero insertions could, in part, be confounded by invariant MAIT and iNKT cells.

The sample holds many counts of this clonotype. What it recognizes is unknown. Template switching added a universal primer binding site, and final cDNA carried unique molecular identifiers. TCRdb re-called the 5' RACE reads through MiXCR, storing one row per CDR3 protein. The table records approximately 1.8 million distinct CDR3 sequences, 32% of them present only once. The CDR3 spans 13 residues. V lost 1 base and J 3 bases, leaving 6 bases between the germline ends. Germline-derived CDR1 and CDR2 are SSHAT and FNYEAQ (reference sequence). Sequenced sample: cord blood. The V gene is TRBV7-7, the J gene TRBJ2-5; D gene ambiguous. The sequence was obtained from a newborn girl in good health. This chain's CDR3 is CASSLGEKETQYF. The CDR3 DNA reads as TGTGCCAGCAGCTTAGGGGAAAAAGAGACCCAGTACTTC.